Given below is one T cell receptor beta chain in context. This sample is part of a study of regulatory T cells in long-lasting Graves disease. Assembly of TCR beta libraries relied on iRepertoire HTBI primers together with Arm-PCR of CDR3 regions. TCRdb redid the calling of the multiplex PCR reads with MiXCR, one entry per CDR3 protein. The table shows over 300,000 distinct CDR3 sequences, with around 19% occurring only once. V dropped 6 bases and J dropped 1; count of bases not matched to a gene: 12. Germline V gene lookup returns CDR1 SGHAT and CDR2 FQNNGV. The CDR3 is 16 residues long. Time point meaning: persistent/refractory GD, antithyroid drugs over 5 years with positive TRAb. Making the TCR library involved RNA that had been extracted from PBMCs.

The sample in question was peripheral blood mononuclear cells (PBMCs), obtained when the disease was refractory, from a patient treated with antithyroid drugs. The receptor's source is a female donor with Graves disease. This rearrangement joins TRBV11-2 to TRBJ2-7; TRBD2 aligns across 7 bases. CDR3 nucleotide sequence: TGTGCCAGCAGAAAGCTGGCGGGAGATAGATCCTACGAGCAGTACTTC. Protein product: CASRKLAGDRSYEQYF.